This passage covers 2 T cell receptor beta chains from one sample sequenced in a study of blood T cells in healthy people across ages. The use of a sample-barcoded 5' primer and a J-beta primer mix characterized a second PCR of roughly 6 to 11 cycles. Via MiXCR, TCRdb re-called the 5' RACE reads, giving one row per CDR3 protein. The sample carries about 970,000 distinct CDR3 sequences, about 53% recorded once. Sequencing was carried out using blood. Receptors originate from an older woman in good health.

This chain links TRBV20-1 with TRBJ2-6; D uncertain. Trimming removed 7 bases at V and 0 bases at J, with 4 bases between. The CDR3 sequence is 12 residues long. Looked up from germline, CDR1 is DFQATT and CDR2 is SNEGSKA (reference sequence). CDR3 nucleotides: TGCAGTGTTCACTCTGGGGCCAACGTCCTGACTTTC. As protein: CSVHSGANVLTF.

This chain connects TRBV7-2 to TRBJ2-3; D uncertain. This CDR3 has 12 amino acids. The V end was cut by 3 bases, the J end by 8 bases, with 9 bases between. CDR1 and CDR2 (germline): SGHTA, FQGNSA. The CDR3 region has the DNA TGTGCCAGCAGCTTCCATTCGCCTACGCAGTATTTT. The encoded protein is CASSFHSPTQYF.